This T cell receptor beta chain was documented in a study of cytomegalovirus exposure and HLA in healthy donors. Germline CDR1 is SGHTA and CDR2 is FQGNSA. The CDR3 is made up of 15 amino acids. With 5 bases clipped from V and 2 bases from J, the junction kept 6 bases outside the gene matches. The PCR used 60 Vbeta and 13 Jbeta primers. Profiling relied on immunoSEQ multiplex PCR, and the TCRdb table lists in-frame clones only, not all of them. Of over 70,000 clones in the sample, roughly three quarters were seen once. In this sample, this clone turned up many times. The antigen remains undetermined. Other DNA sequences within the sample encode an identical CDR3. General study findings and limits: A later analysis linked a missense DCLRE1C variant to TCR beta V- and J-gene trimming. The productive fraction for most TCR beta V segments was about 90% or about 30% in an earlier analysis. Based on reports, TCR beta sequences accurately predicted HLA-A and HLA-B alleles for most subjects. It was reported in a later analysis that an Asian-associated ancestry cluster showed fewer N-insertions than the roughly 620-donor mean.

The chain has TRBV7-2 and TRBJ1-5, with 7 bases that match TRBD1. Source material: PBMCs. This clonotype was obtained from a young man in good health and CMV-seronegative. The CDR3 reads CASSPLTGGNQPQHF. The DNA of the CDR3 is TGTGCCAGCAGCCCCCTTACAGGGGGCAATCAGCCCCAGCATTTT.